This T cell receptor (beta chain) was found in a study of blood T cell repertoires in COVID-19. Turning to the study itself: Material from acute and convalescent COVID-19 was sourced from the United States, Italy and Spain. PBMCs, B-cell-depleted T cells, or T cells were the source of the cDNA or gDNA that made up the material.

Germline V gene sequence: CDR1 MGHRA, CDR2 YSYEKL. CDR3 length equals 14 residues. V was cut by 5 bases and J by 7 bases, with 15 bases left in between. Study processing details: The authors estimated nucleated cell counts from reference gene primer amplification. Profiling relied on immunoSEQ multiplex PCR, and the TCRdb table lists in-frame clones only, not all of them. The V and J calls and clone size were taken over from that table, and D and trimming were inferred from the DNA. The sample lists approximately 57,000 clones; about 86% were seen once. The sample was peripheral blood. The receptor was isolated from a man aged 45 to 65 with acute or convalescent COVID-19. The rearrangement joins TRBV4-1 to TRBJ1-5; TRBD1 is a possible D gene (5 bases). The CDR3, as DNA: TGCGCCAGCAGCTGGGGCAGGAGTGGACAGCCCCAGCATTTT. It codes for CASSWGRSGQPQHF.